These 8 T cell receptor beta chains came from one sample sequenced in a study of patients and donors after allogeneic stem cell transplantation. MiXCR was run by TCRdb on the RT-PCR reads, yielding one entry per CDR3 protein. The sample comprises about 160,000 distinct CDR3 sequences, 24% of which are singletons, and roughly 26% rests with the top ten. Sequenced: blood, either unsorted or a sorted T cell fraction (not recorded which). The receptors derive from a human donor who was either an allogeneic HSCT recipient or a stem cell or donor lymphocyte infusion donor (not recorded which). It is not recorded whose cells these are; they may come from a transplant donor.

The chain carries TRBV11-2 and TRBJ2-5; D perhaps matches TRBD2 (6 bases). V was trimmed by 10 bases and J by 2 bases, leaving 17 bases between them. Germline V gene sequence: CDR1 SGHAT, CDR2 FQNNGV. This CDR3 is 14 amino acids long. The CDR3 nucleotides read TGTGCCACCGGTTATGGGGGGATACAAGAGACCCAGTACTTC. Its translation is CATGYGGIQETQYF.

This clonotype was seen repeatedly, ten times or more. This chain connects TRBV20-1 to TRBJ1-1, with TRBD1 matching over 7 bases. This CDR3 contains 13 residues. Germline CDR1 is DFQATT and CDR2 is SNEGSKA (reference sequence). Trimming cost V 6 bases and J 5 bases; bases outside gene matches: 9. CDR3 amino acids: CSARTGLGTEAFF. CDR3 bases: TGCAGTGCCAGGACAGGCCTGGGAACTGAAGCTTTCTTT.

V and J are TRBV28 and TRBJ2-4; D gene unclear. This CDR3 spans 15 amino acids. The V end lost 5 bases, the J end lost 1 base, and 12 bases lay between the germline ends. The germline V gene has CDR1 MDHEN and CDR2 SYDVKM. The CDR3, as DNA: TGTGCCAGCAGTCCGCCCTGGCTGGCCAAAAACATTCAGTACTTC. Translated: CASSPPWLAKNIQYF.

This clonotype turned up a few times. The gene calls are TRBV20-1 and TRBJ2-1; the D call may be TRBD1 or TRBD2 (5 bases each). The CDR3 covers 13 residues. Trimming took off 6 bases at V and 10 bases at J, with 19 bases between the two ends. Germline V gene sequence: CDR1 DFQATT, CDR2 SNEGSKA (reference sequence). CDR3 sequence reads: CSAVRGAVGEQFF. The CDR3, as DNA: TGCAGTGCGGTTAGGGGAGCGGTGGGGGAGCAGTTCTTC.

CDR3 loop: CASSQVTGKNTEAFF. Written as DNA, the CDR3 is TGTGCCAGCAGCCAAGTGACAGGCAAGAACACTGAAGCTTTCTTT. The V and J genes are TRBV4-2 and TRBJ1-1; a weak D match, TRBD1 (6 bases). This CDR3 is 15 amino acids long. Germline-derived CDR1 and CDR2 are LGHNA and YNFKEQ. Between the trimmed V and J ends, which lost 1 base and 1 base, there was a span of 10 bases.

The chain is built from TRBV30 and TRBJ1-3; unclear D gene. Germline-derived CDR1 and CDR2 are GTSNPN and SVGIG (reference sequence). V was clipped by 1 base and J by 2 bases, with 12 bases between them. This CDR3 has 15 amino acids. In DNA, the CDR3 is TGTGCCTGGAGTGCATTCAGACAAACTGGAAACACCATATATTTT. This translates into CAWSAFRQTGNTIYF.

This clonotype has just a few counts. The J gene is TRBJ2-7, the V gene TRBV4-3; the D gene could be TRBD1 or TRBD2 (6 bases each). Germline assignment: CDR1 LGHNA and CDR2 YSLEER. The V gene lost 0 bases and the J gene lost 7 bases, with 16 bases spanning the gap. There are 15 residues in the CDR3. This CDR3 reads CASSQEGTRRGEQYF. Written as DNA, the CDR3 is TGCGCCAGCAGCCAAGAGGGCACCCGGAGGGGGGAGCAGTACTTC.

This clonotype has only a few counts. This rearrangement joins TRBV7-2 to TRBJ1-1, with TRBD1 matching over 7 bases. Germline-derived CDR1 and CDR2 are SGHTA and FQGNSA. Unmatched junction bases numbered 14, after V lost 5 bases and J lost 5 bases. The CDR3 spans 16 residues. As DNA, the CDR3 is TGTGCCAGCAGCCCCGGGGGTGCAGGGGGGCGAACTGAAGCTTTCTTT. Amino acids: CASSPGGAGGRTEAFF.